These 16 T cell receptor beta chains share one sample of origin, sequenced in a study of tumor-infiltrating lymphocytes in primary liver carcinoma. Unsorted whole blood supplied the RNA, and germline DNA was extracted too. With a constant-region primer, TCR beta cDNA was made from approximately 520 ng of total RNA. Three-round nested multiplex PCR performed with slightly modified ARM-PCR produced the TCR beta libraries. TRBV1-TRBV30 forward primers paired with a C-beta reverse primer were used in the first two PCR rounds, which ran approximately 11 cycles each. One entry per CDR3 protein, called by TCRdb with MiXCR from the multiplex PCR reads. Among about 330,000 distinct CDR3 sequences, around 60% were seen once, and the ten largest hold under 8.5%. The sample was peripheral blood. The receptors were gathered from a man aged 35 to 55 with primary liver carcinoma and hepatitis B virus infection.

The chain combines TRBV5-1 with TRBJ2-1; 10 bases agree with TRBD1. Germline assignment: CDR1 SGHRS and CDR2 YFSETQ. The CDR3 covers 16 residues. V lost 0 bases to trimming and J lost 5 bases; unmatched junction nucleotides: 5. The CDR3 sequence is CASSLGGTGDHNEQFF. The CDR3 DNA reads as TGCGCCAGCAGCTTGGGCGGGACAGGGGACCACAATGAGCAGTTCTTC.

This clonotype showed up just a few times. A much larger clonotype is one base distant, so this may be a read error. The CDR3 is CASSYAYNTGELFF. The CDR3 nucleotides are TGTGCCAGCAGTTACGCGTACAACACCGGGGAGCTGTTTTTT. The rearrangement uses TRBV6-5 and TRBJ2-2; D unclear. Germline CDR1 MNHEY, CDR2 SVGAGI. The CDR3 loop spans 14 amino acids. V was clipped by 2 bases and J by 2 bases, with 6 bases between them.

CDR3 residues: CSATTGLDNEQFF. The CDR3 bases are TGCAGTGCCACCACAGGGCTGGACAATGAGCAGTTCTTC. The chain combines TRBV20-1 with TRBJ2-1; D is possibly TRBD1 (6 bases). V lost 6 bases to trimming and J lost 5 bases, with 14 bases between them. The CDR3 runs to 13 residues. Germline V gives CDR1 DFQATT, CDR2 SNEGSKA (reference sequence).

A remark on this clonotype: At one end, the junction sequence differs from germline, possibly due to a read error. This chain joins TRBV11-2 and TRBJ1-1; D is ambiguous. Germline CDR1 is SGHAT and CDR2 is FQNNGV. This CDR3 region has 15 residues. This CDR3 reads CASGLVGRANTEALF. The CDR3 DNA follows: TGTGCCAGCGGCTTAGTGGGGAGGGCCAACACTGAAGCTCTCTTT. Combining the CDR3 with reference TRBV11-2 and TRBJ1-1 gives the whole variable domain EAGVAQSPRYKIIEKRQSVAFWCNPISGHATLYWYQQILGQGPKLLIQFQNNGVVDDSQLPKDRFSAERLKGVDSTLKIQPAKLEDSAVYLCASGLVGRANTEALFGQGTRLTVV.

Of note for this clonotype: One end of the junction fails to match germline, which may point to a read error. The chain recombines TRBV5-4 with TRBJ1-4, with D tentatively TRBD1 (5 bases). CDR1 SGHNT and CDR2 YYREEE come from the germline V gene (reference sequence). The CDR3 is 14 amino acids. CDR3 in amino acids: CASSLGTSNEKPFF. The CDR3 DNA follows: TGCGCCAGCAGCTTGGGGACTTCGAATGAAAAACCGTTTTTT.

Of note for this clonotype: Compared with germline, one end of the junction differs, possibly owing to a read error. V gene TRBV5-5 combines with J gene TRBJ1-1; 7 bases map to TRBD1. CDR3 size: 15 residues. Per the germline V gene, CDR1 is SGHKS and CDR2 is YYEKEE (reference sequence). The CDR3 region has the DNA TGTGCCAGTAGCTTGGCCGGGACAGCGAACATTGAAGCTTTCTTT. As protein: CASSLAGTANIEAFF.

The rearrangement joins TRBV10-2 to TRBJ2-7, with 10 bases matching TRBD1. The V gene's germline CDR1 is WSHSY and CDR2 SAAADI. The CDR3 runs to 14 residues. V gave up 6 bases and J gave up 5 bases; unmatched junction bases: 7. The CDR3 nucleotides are TGCGCCAGCAGCCGGGACAGGGGTAACGACGAGCAGTACTTC. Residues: CASSRDRGNDEQYF.

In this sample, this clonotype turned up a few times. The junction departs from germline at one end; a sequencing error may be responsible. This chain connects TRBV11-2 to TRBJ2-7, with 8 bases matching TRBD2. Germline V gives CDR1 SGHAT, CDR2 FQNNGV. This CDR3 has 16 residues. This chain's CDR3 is CASSFSSTSGNYGQYF. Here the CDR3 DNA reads TGTGCCAGCAGCTTTTCTAGCACTAGCGGAAACTACGGGCAGTACTTC.

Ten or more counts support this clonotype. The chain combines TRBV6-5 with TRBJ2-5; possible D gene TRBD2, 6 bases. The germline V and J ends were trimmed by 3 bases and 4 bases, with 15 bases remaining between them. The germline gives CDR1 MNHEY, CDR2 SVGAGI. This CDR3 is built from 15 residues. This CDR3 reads CASSYDGRLGETQYF. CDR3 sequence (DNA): TGTGCCAGCAGTTATGATGGGAGGCTGGGAGAGACCCAGTACTTC.

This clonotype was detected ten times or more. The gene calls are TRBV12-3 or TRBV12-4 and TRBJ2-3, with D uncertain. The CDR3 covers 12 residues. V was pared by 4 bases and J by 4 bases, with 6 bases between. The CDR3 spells CASSYPADTQYF. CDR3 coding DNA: TGTGCCAGCAGTTATCCAGCAGATACGCAGTATTTT.

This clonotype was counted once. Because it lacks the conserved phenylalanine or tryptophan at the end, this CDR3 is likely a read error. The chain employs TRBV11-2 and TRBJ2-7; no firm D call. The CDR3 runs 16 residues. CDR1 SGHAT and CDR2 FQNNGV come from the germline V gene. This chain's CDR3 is CASSLDIVAGTYEQYL. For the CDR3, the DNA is TGTGCTAGCAGCTTAGATATTGTAGCCGGTACCTACGAGCAGTACCTC.

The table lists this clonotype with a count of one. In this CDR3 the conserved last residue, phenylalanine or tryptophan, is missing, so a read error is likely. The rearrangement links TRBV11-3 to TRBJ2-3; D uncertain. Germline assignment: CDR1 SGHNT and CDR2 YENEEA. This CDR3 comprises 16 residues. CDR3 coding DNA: TGTACCAGCAGCTTTAATTATGGTGGCGACCTGGATACGCAGTATCTT. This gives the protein CTSSFNYGGDLDTQYL.

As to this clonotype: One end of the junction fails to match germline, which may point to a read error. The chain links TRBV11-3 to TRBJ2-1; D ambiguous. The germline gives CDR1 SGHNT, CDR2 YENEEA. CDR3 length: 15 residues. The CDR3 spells CASCLGQFGYNEQFF. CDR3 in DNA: TGTGCCAGCTGCTTAGGCCAGTTCGGATACAATGAGCAGTTCTTC.

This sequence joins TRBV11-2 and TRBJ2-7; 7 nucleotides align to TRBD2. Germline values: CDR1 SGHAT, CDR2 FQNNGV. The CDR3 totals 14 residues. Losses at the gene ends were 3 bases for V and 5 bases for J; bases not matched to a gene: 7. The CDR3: CASSFWAGRDEQYF. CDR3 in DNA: TGTGCCAGCAGCTTCTGGGCAGGGAGGGACGAGCAGTACTTC.

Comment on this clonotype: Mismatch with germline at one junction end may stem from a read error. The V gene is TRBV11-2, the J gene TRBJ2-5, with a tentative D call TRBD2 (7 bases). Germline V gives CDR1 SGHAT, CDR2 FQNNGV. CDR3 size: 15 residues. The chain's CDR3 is CVSSLSGGGGETQYF. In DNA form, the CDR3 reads TGTGTCAGCAGCTTATCGGGGGGAGGGGGGGAGACCCAGTATTTC. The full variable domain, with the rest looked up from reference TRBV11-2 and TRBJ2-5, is EAGVAQSPRYKIIEKRQSVAFWCNPISGHATLYWYQQILGQGPKLLIQFQNNGVVDDSQLPKDRFSAERLKGVDSTLKIQPAKLEDSAVYLCVSSLSGGGGETQYFGPGTRLLVL.

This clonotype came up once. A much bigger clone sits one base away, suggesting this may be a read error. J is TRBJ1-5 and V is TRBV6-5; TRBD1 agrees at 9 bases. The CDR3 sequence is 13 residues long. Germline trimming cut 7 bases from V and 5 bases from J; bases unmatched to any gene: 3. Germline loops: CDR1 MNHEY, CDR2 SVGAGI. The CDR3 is CASTRDRDQPQHF. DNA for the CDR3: TGTGCCAGCACTAGGGACAGGGATCAGCCCCAGCATTTT.